This T cell receptor beta chain came from a study of CD8 T cells in Susac syndrome. CD8+ and CD4+ T cells from blood underwent TCR beta sequencing, which was carried out in a high-throughput format. Negative isolation was applied to CD8+ and CD4+ T cells, and FACS enrichment was applied to TEMRA cells. The authors reverse transcribed roughly 0.5 to 1 ug RNA with random hexamers. TCRdb called the immunoSEQ multiplex PCR reads again in MiXCR, with one record for every CDR3 protein. The table has 100,000 to 150,000 distinct CDR3 sequences, around 94% seen once; the top ten hold around 0.21%. On this clonotype: Its antigen is not identified.

Points from the study as a whole: The authors found roughly 16 Susac-specific public clones in total CD8+ repertoires and a few in CD8+ TEMRA repertoires.

The TCR sequence derives from a human donor with Susac syndrome. The specimen was CD8+ T cells from PBMCs.

The CDR3 DNA reads as TGTGCCAGCAGCTTAGGGATTAGCGGGATAGCCTGGAATGAGCAGTTCTTC. This sequence encodes CASSLGISGIAWNEQFF. The chain is built from TRBV7-6 and TRBJ2-1, with 8 nucleotides matching TRBD2. CDR1 and CDR2 from the germline V gene are SGHVS and FNYEAQ. Unmatched junction bases numbered 12, after V lost 1 base and J lost 7 bases. The CDR3 runs 17 residues.